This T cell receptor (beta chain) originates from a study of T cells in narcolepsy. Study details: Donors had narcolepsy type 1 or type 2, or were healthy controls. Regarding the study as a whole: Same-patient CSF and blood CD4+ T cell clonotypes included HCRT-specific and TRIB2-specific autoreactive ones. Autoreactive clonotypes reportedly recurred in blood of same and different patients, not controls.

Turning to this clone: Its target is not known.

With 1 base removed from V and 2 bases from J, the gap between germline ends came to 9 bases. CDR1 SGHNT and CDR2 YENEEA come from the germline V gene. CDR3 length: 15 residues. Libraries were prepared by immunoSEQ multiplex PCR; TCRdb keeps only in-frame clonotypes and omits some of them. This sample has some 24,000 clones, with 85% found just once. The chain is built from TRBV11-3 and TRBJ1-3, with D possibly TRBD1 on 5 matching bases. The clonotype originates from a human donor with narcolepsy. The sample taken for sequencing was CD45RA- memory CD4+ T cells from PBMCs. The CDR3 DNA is TGTGCCAGCAGCTTAGCGGTAGGGGCTGGAAACACCATATATTTT. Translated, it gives CASSLAVGAGNTIYF.